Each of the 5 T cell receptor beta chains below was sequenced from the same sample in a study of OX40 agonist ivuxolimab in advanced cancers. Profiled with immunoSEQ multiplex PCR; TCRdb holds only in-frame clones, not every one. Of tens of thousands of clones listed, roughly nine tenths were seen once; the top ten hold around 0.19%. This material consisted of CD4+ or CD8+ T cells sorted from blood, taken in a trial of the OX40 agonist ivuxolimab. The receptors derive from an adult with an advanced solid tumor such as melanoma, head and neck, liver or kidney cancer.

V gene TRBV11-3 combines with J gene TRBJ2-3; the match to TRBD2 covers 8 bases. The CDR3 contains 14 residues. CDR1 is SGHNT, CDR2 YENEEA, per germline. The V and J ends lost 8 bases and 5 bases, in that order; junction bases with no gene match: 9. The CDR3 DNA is TGTGCCAGCGCCCCCGGGAGGGCCGTAGATACGCAGTATTTT. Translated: CASAPGRAVDTQYF.

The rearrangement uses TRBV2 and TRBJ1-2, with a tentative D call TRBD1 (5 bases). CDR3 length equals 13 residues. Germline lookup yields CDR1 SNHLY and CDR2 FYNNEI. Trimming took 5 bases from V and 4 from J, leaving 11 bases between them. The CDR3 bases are TGTGCCAGCAGTCAAGACAGTATCTATGGCTACACCTTC. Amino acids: CASSQDSIYGYTF. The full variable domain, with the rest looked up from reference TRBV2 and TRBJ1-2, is EPEVTQTPSHQVTQMGQEVILRCVPISNHLYFYWYRQILGQKVEFLVSFYNNEISEKSEIFDDQFSVERPDGSNFTLKIRSTKLEDSAMYFCASSQDSIYGYTFGSGTRLTVV.

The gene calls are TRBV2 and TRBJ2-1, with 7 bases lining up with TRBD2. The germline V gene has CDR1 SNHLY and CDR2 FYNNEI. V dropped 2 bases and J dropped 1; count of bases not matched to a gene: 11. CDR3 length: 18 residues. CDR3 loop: CASSELGRREPSYNEQFF. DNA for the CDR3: TGTGCCAGCAGTGAATTGGGCCGGCGGGAGCCGTCCTACAATGAGCAGTTCTTC. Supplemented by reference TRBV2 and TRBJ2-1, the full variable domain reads EPEVTQTPSHQVTQMGQEVILRCVPISNHLYFYWYRQILGQKVEFLVSFYNNEISEKSEIFDDQFSVERPDGSNFTLKIRSTKLEDSAMYFCASSELGRREPSYNEQFFGPGTRLTVL.

DNA for the CDR3: TGTGCCAGCAGTCCAGGGACGGACCTTTATGGCTACACCTTC. Protein: CASSPGTDLYGYTF. The chain has TRBV6-6 and TRBJ1-2, with a possible D match to TRBD1 (5 bases). Germline V gene lookup returns CDR1 MNHNY and CDR2 SVGAGI (reference sequence). This CDR3 has 14 residues. The V gene lost 5 bases and the J gene lost 5 bases, with 15 bases spanning the gap.

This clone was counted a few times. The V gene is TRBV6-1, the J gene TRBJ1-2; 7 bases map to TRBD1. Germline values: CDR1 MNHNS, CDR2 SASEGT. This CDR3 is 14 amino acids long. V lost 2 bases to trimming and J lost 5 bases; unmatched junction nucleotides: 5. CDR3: CASSESWDRYGYTF. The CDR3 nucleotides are TGTGCCAGCAGTGAAAGCTGGGACAGATATGGCTACACCTTC.